This TCR beta chain was recovered during a study of blood T cells in healthy people across ages (dated by TCRdb to about 2015). Notes on the research overall: Template switching captured roughly one uniquely barcoded TCR beta cDNA molecule per two T cells in model experiments. Age-related changes in TCR beta repertoire diversity were measured in the study by deep sequencing normalized with unique cDNA molecular identifiers. Donors were grouped into four age groups: young (average 16 years), middle-aged (around 39), aged (around 56) and long-lived (just over 80). Two additional independent replicas of 1 million unique cDNA reads from the same blood draw were analyzed for two donors (one aged 18 to 30 and one aged 80 or older).

The library came from 5' RACE. Sequencing was carried out with an Illumina HiSeq 2500. The second PCR ran for about 7 to 11 cycles and used a J-beta primer mix along with a sample-barcoded 5' primer. A template-switch 5' adaptor carrying 12 random nucleotides introduced a unique molecular identifier onto each TCR beta cDNA molecule. Each sample yielded at least 2.5 million CDR3-containing paired-end reads. First-strand cDNA was synthesized from all RNA with the Mint cDNA synthesis kit, primed by a TRBC-specific oligonucleotide. After uracil-DNA glycosylase treatment, a first 18-cycle PCR used universal primers M1SS and BC2_uni_R on all cDNA. The paper's data handling went like this. Normalization of each sample was performed by random selection of 1 million high-quality reads, each carrying a distinct molecular identifier. Instead of being binned into consensus sequences, reads with shared molecular identifiers were discarded. CDR3 identification, clonotype clustering and error correction used MiTCR with a Q25 quality threshold and the strictest error-elimination algorithm. A nonparametric unseen species model with Euler transformation was used to estimate a lower bound on total TCR beta diversity. The public reads were reanalyzed by TCRdb: fastp trimming at Q25, MiXCR alignment, in-frame beta chains only. For every CDR3 protein sequence, its rows merge into one entry that carries the most common genes and DNA. Clone size and V and J calls follow TCRdb, not the original study. Across this sample there are more than 900,000 distinct CDR3 sequences, with around 25% seen only once. The top ten clones comprise 0.65% to 0.95% of the sample.

The donors were roughly 40 Caucasian individuals from Russia, aged 6 to 90 years, who were systemically healthy. Each donor gave about 9.7 milliliters of peripheral blood, drawn into EDTA-treated Vacutainer tubes. Ficoll-Paque density-gradient centrifugation was used to isolate PBMCs, with at least 6 million obtained per sample. Trizol reagent was used to extract total RNA from PBMCs, with at least 5 micrograms per sample. Naive CD45RAhigh/CD27high T cell percentages were measured by flow cytometry on a PBMC aliquot from every donor. Turning to this clonotype: Its antigen target is currently unknown. At one end, the junction sequence differs from germline, possibly due to a read error.

What the study reported, not specific to this receptor: Compared with the aged group, more naive CD4+ T cells, fewer expanded clones and increased TCR diversity were shown by the long-lived group, suggesting age selection. Because donor CMV infection status was unknown, age-related changes in expanded clonotypes were potentially confounded. Observed TCR beta diversity correlated strongly with the percentage of naive T cells measured by flow cytometry. Because profiling used bulk unsorted PBMCs, naive and antigen-experienced compartments could not be compared conclusively. Estimates of total diversity based on one million sequenced T cells were considered lower bounds and underestimates. Observed TCR beta diversity per million T cells fell roughly linearly with age, and a significant reduction was already apparent by age around 36.

Per the germline V gene, MNHNS is the CDR1 and SASEGT is the CDR2. The CDR3 has 11 amino acids, counting the end cysteine and phenylalanine. The read is trimmed to its CDR3 DNA, 33 bases read in frame from base 1. These same data were also listed under a study on T cells of mothers and their children. The second study reports: Nine systemically healthy Caucasian individuals, comprising three mothers and their six children, were included as donors. cDNA synthesis consumed the entire amount of extracted RNA, loaded at around 1.5 ug RNA in each 15 ul reaction. Sample barcodes and 2-4 random nucleotides were added via the M1S primer in the second PCR. Over 9 million TCR beta CDR3 reads came from each mother, compared with 3.3 million or so reads from each child. TCR recombination output is similarly shaped by thymic selection in related and unrelated pairs, with a minor effect exerted by inherited differences. Related mother-child pairs always showed normalized repertoire overlap that was slightly higher than in unrelated mother-child pairs, though the difference was never significant. No persistent microchimeric T cell clones were detected, at a sensitivity of approximately 90 clones per million clonotypes. The study used deep NGS to compare TCR beta repertoires of mothers and children, seeking features distinguishing related mother-child pairs from unrelated individuals. The mean age was roughly 40 +/- 4 years for the mothers and approximately 11 +/- 4 years for the children. After adapters were ligated using NEBNext reagents, the libraries underwent 100+100 nt paired-end sequencing on an Illumina HiSeq 2000. To prevent cross-contamination, the mother and child libraries were prepared one month apart and sequenced in separate runs. Between about 500,000 and 2,300,000 distinct TCR beta clonotypes were identified per donor. Naive TCR beta clonotypes were estimated from low-frequency clonotypes matched to each donor's FACS-determined naive share, without sorting.

This sequence was found in a girl aged 2 to 10 in good health. Material for sequencing was blood. The chain couples TRBV6-1 to TRBJ1-2, with TRBD1 tentatively as D gene (5 bases match). The CDR3 sequence is CASSEVRGYIF. The bases read TGTGCCAGCAGTGAAGTCCGGGGCTACATCTTC.